Following are 9 T cell receptor beta chains from one sample sequenced in a study of blood T cell repertoires in COVID-19 (dated by TCRdb to 2018 to 2020). Libraries were built with the immunoSEQ multiplex PCR assay. Imported from immuneACCESS, the table was reduced by TCRdb to in-frame sequences with V and J called. These copies leave out some clones; in studies compared against another copy, an unresolved V gene accounts for under half, and the cause of the remainder is not known. This sample gives some 370,000 clones in total; around four fifths of them show up just once. The ten largest clones add up to about 4.8% of the sample. Input material: PBMCs or T cells enriched from blood (not recorded which). The origin of the receptors is a woman between 45 and 60 years old who had recovered from COVID-19.

The chain carries TRBV6-2 or TRBV6-3 and TRBJ2-3; 9 bases agree with TRBD2. Germline CDR1 MNHEY, CDR2 SVGEGT. Trimming at V came to 6 bases and at J to 1 base, leaving 11 bases not matched to a gene. This CDR3 spans 17 amino acids. In nucleotides, the CDR3 is TGTGCCAGCAGCCCTAGAGGGGCTAGCGGGGGCACAGATACGCAGTATTTT. Its translation: CASSPRGASGGTDTQYF.

The gene calls are TRBV4-1 and TRBJ1-6, with D tentatively TRBD1 (5 bases). CDR3 length equals 18 residues. CDR1 and CDR2 from the germline V gene are MGHRA and YSYEKL. Trimming shortened V by 1 base and J by 3 bases, and 16 bases separated the two germline ends. The CDR3 is CASSQVVGREGYNSPLHF. In DNA, the CDR3 is TGCGCCAGCAGCCAAGTAGTGGGCAGGGAGGGCTATAATTCACCCCTCCACTTT.

Comment on this clone: Other nucleotide sequences from this sample produce the same CDR3. The rearrangement links TRBV7-3 to TRBJ2-3; 7 bases map to TRBD2. The germline gives CDR1 SGHTA, CDR2 FQGTGA. The length of the CDR3 is 14 residues. Trimming took 5 bases from V and 0 from J; bases not matched to a gene: 2. CDR3 nucleotides: TGTGCCAGCAGCAGCGGGGTTAGCACAGATACGCAGTATTTT. This translates into CASSSGVSTDTQYF.

The V and J genes are TRBV9 and TRBJ2-3; D perhaps matches TRBD1 (6 bases). This CDR3 is 15 amino acids long. CDR1 and CDR2 (germline): SGDLS, YYNGEE. V dropped 4 bases and J dropped 3 bases, with 15 bases sitting between them. The CDR3 loop reads CASSSTGMGTDTQYF. CDR3 in DNA: TGTGCCAGCAGCTCAACAGGGATGGGGACAGATACGCAGTATTTT.

This clone showed up just a few times. This chain links TRBV4-2 with TRBJ1-4; 9 bases match TRBD1. This CDR3 has 15 residues. The V gene's germline CDR1 is LGHNA and CDR2 YNFKEQ. V lost 4 bases and J lost 7; bases outside the gene matches: 7. CDR3 sequence reads: CASSPPGQGSEKLFF. The CDR3 DNA reads as TGTGCCAGCAGCCCTCCCGGACAGGGGAGTGAAAAACTGTTTTTT.

V usage is TRBV20-1 and J usage is TRBJ1-2, with D perhaps TRBD1 (5 bases). Germline V gene lookup returns CDR1 DFQATT and CDR2 SNEGSKA (reference sequence). V was shortened by 5 bases and J by 8 bases, with 12 bases between the two germline ends. CDR3 length: 11 residues. The CDR3 DNA is TGCAGTGCTGGGCAGGGTCAGGGCTACACCTTC. Residues: CSAGQGQGYTF.

The chain couples TRBV5-4 to TRBJ1-1; D unresolved. The CDR3 length is 15 residues. CDR1 and CDR2 (germline): SGHNT, YYREEE (reference sequence). V was trimmed by 4 bases and J by 2 bases, leaving 15 bases between them. The CDR3 DNA reads as TGTGCCAGCAGCCCGGACTCCGTCAGAAACACTGAAGCTTTCTTT. Protein sequence: CASSPDSVRNTEAFF.

This chain uses TRBV29-1 with TRBJ1-1; 7 nucleotides match TRBD1. The ends lost 5 bases at V and 0 bases at J; junction bases unmatched: 3. The germline gives CDR1 SQVTM, CDR2 ANQGSEA. The CDR3 has 13 amino acids. DNA of the CDR3: TGCAGCGTTTACAGGGGCCTGAACACTGAAGCTTTCTTT. It specifies CSVYRGLNTEAFF.

This clone turned up a few times. The chain uses TRBV30 and TRBJ1-1; D gene unclear. This CDR3 has 13 amino acids. Germline V gives CDR1 GTSNPN, CDR2 SVGIG (reference sequence). Between the trimmed V and J ends, which lost 3 bases and 2 bases, there was a span of 10 bases. CDR3 bases: TGTGCCTGGAGGGGCGGGCAAAACACTGAAGCTTTCTTT. Amino acid sequence: CAWRGGQNTEAFF.